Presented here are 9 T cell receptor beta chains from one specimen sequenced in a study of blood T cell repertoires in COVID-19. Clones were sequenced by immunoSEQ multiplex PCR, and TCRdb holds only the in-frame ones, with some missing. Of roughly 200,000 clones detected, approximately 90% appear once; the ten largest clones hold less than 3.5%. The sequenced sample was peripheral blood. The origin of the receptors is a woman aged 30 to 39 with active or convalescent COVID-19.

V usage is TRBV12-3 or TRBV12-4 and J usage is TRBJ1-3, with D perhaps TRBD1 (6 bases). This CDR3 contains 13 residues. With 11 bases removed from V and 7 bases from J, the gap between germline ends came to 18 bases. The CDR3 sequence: CASRGAAGNTIYF. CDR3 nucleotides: TGTGCCTCGCGGGGGGCAGCAGGGAACACCATATATTTT.

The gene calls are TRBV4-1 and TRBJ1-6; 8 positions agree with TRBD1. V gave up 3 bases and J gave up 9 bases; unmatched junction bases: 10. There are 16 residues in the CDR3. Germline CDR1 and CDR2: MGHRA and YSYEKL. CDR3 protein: CASSHEDRVGGSPLHF. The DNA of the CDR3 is TGCGCCAGCAGCCATGAGGACAGGGTGGGAGGTTCACCCCTCCACTTT.

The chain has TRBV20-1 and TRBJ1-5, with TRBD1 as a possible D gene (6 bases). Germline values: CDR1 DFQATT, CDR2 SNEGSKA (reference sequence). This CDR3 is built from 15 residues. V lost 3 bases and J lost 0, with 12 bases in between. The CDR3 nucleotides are TGCAGTGCTAGTTCGGGACACCATAGCAATCAGCCCCAGCATTTT. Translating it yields CSASSGHHSNQPQHF.

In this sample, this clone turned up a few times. CDR3 nucleotide sequence: TGTGCCAGTTTCCTGACAGGGGGCAAAGCAGATACGCAGTATTTT. Translated: CASFLTGGKADTQYF. The chain combines TRBV6-5 with TRBJ2-3; 10 bases agree with TRBD1. Germline-derived CDR1 and CDR2 are MNHEY and SVGAGI. This CDR3 spans 15 amino acids. The junction had 10 bases not matched to a gene; V was cut back by 9 bases and J by 4 bases.

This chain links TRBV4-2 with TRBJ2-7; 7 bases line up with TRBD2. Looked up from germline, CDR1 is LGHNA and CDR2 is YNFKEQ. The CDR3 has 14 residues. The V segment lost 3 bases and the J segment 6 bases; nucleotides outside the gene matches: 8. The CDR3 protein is CASSHPTGGSEQYF. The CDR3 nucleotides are TGTGCCAGCAGCCACCCCACGGGGGGTTCCGAGCAGTACTTC.

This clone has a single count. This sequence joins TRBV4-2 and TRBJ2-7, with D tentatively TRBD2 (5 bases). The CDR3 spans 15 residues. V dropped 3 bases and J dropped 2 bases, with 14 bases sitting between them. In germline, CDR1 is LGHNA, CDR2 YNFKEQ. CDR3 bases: TGTGCCAGCAGCCAGGGAGATGCGGATACCTACGAGCAGTACTTC. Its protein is CASSQGDADTYEQYF.

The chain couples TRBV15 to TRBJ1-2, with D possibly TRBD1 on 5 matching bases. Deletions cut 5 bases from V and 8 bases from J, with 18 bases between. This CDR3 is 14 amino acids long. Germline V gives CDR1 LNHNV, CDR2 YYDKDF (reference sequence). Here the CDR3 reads CATSPYGTAGGYTF. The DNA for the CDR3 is TGTGCCACCAGCCCTTACGGGACTGCGGGGGGCTACACCTTC.

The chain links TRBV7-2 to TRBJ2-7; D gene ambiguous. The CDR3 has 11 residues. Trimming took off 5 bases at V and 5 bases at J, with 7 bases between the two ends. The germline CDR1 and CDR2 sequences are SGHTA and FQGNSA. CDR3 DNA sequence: TGTGCCAGCAGCCCTACGGACGAGCAGTACTTC. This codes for CASSPTDEQYF.

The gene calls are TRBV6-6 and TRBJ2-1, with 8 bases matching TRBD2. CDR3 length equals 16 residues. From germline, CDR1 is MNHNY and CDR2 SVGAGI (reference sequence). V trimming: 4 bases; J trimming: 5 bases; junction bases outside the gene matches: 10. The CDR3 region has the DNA TGTGCCAGCAGTTCCCACTCCGGGACTAGTAACAATGAGCAGTTCTTC. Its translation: CASSSHSGTSNNEQFF.